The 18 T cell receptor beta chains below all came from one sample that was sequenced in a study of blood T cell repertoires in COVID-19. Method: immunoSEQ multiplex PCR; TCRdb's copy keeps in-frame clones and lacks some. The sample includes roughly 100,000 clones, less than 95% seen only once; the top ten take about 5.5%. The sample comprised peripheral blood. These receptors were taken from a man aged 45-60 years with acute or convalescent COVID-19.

The CDR3 region is CASSQLQGVSSGANVLTF. In DNA form, the CDR3 reads TGCGCCAGCAGCCAATTACAGGGGGTGAGTTCTGGGGCCAACGTCCTGACTTTC. The V gene is TRBV4-1, the J gene TRBJ2-6; 8 nucleotides align to TRBD1. Unmatched junction bases numbered 7, after V lost 2 bases and J lost 1 base. The germline CDR1 and CDR2 sequences are MGHRA and YSYEKL. The CDR3 totals 18 residues.

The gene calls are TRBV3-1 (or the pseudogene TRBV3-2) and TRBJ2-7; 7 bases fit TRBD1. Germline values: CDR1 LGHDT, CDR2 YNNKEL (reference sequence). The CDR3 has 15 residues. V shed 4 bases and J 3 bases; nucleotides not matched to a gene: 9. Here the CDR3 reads CASSRSTGTVYEQYF. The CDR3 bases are TGTGCCAGCAGCCGAAGTACCGGGACAGTCTACGAGCAGTACTTC.

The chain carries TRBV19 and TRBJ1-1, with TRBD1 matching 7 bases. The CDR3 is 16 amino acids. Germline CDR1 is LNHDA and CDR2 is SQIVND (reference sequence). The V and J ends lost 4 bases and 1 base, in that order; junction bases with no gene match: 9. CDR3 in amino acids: CASSTPRTGRNTEAFF. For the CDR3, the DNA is TGTGCCAGTAGTACTCCCAGGACAGGAAGGAACACTGAAGCTTTCTTT.

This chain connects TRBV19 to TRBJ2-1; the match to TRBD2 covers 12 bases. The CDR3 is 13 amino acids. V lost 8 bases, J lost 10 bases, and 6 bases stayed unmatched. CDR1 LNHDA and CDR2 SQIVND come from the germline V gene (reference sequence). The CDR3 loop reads CASSSGRASEQFF. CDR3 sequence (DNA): TGTGCCAGTTCTAGCGGGAGGGCCTCAGAGCAGTTCTTC.

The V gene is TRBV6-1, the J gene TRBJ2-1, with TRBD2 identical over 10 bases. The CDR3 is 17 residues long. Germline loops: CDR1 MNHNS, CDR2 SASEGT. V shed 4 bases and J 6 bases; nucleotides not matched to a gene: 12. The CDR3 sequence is CASSVMLAGVIGNEQFF. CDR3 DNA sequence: TGTGCCAGCAGTGTAATGCTAGCGGGAGTAATAGGCAATGAGCAGTTCTTC.

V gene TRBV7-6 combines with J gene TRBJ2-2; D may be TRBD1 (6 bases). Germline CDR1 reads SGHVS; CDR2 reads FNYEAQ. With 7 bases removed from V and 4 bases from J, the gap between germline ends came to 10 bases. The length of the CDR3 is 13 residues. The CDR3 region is CASTRGGTGELFF. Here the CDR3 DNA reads TGTGCCAGCACACGAGGGGGCACCGGGGAGCTGTTTTTT. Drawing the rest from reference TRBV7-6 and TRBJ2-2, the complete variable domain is GAGVSQSPRYKVTKRGQDVALRCDPISGHVSLYWYRQALGQGPEFLTYFNYEAQQDKSGLPNDRFSAERPEGSISTLTIQRTEQRDSAMYRCASTRGGTGELFFGEGSRLTVL.

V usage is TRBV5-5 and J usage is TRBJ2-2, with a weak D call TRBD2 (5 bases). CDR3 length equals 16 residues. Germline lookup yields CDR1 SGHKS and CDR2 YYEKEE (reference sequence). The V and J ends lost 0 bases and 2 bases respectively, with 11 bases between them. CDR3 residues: CASSLAGTINTGELFF. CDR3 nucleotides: TGTGCCAGCAGCTTGGCGGGAACTATAAACACCGGGGAGCTGTTTTTT.

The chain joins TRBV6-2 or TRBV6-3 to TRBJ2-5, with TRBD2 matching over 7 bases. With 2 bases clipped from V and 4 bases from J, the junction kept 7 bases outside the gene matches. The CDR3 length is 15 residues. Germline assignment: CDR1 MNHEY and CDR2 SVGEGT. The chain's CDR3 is CASSYGGGSPETQYF. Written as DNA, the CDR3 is TGTGCCAGCAGTTACGGAGGCGGGAGCCCAGAGACCCAGTACTTC.

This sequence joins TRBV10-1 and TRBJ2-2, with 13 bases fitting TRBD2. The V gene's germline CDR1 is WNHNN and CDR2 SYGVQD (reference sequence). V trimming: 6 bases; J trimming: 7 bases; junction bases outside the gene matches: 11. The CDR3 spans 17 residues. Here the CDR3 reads CASSDPGLAGAVGELFF. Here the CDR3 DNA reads TGCGCCAGCAGCGACCCCGGACTAGCGGGAGCGGTCGGGGAGCTGTTTTTT.

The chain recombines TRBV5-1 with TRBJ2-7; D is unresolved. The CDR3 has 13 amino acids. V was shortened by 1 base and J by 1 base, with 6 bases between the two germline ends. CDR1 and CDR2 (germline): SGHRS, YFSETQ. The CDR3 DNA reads TGCGCCAGCAGCTTGACTCCTTCCTACGAGCAGTACTTC. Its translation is CASSLTPSYEQYF.

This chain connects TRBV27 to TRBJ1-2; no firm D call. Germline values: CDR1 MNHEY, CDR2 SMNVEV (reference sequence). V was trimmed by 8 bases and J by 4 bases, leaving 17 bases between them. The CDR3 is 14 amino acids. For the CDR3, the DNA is TGTGCCAGCTCACCCCTCGACACGTTCTATGGCTACACCTTC. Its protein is CASSPLDTFYGYTF.

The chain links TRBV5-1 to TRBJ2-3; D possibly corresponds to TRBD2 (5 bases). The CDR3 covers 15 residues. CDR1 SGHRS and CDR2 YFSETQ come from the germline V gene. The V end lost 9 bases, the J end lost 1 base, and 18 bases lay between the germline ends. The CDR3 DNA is TGCGCCACCGGAGAGGGAAGTAGGCGCACAGATACGCAGTATTTT. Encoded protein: CATGEGSRRTDTQYF.

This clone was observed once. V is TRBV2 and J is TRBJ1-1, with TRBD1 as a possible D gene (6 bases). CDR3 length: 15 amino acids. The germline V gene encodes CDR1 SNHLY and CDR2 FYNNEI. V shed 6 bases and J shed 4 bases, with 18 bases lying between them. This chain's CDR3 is CASRKGGDRTTEAFF. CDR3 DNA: TGTGCCAGCAGAAAGGGGGGGGATCGGACCACTGAAGCTTTCTTT.

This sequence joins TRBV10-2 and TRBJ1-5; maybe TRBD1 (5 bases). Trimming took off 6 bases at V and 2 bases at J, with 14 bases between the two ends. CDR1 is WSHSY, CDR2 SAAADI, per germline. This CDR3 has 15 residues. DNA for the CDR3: TGCGCCAGCAGGGACACCCGTTTTGGCAATCAGCCCCAGCATTTT. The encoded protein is CASRDTRFGNQPQHF.

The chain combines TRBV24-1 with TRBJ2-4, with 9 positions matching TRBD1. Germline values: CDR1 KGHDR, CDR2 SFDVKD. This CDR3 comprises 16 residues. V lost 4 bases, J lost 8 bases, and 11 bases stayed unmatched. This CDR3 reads CATSDPDRGGRDIQYF. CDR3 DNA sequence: TGTGCCACCAGTGACCCGGACAGGGGAGGTCGGGACATTCAGTACTTC.

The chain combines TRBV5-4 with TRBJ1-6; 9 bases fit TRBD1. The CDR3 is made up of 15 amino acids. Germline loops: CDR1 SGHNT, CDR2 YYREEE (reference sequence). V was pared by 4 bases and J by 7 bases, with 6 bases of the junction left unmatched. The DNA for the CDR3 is TGTGCCAGCAGCGTTTTAGGGACAGGGAATTCACCCCTCCACTTT. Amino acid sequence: CASSVLGTGNSPLHF.

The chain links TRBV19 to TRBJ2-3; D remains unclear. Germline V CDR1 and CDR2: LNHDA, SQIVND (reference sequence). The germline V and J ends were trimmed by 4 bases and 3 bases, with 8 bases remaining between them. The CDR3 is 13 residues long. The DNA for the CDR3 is TGTGCCAGTAGTACCCTAGTTACAGATACGCAGTATTTT. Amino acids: CASSTLVTDTQYF.

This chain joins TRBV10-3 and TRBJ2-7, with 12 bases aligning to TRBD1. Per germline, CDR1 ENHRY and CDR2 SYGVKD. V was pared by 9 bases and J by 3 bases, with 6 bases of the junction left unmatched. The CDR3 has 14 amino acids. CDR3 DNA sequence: TGTGCCATAGGGGGACAGGGGGCTTTCTACGAGCAGTACTTC. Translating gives CAIGGQGAFYEQYF.